The TCR beta chain under discussion was sequenced for a study of PD-1 blockade in mismatch repair-deficient tumors. Across the whole study: Patients had over ten mismatch repair-deficient cancer types and were previously treated and progressing. Study results and limitations: Tumor-resident clones, often undetectable pretreatment in blood, expanded then contracted after pembrolizumab.

Sequencing was performed with immunoSEQ multiplex PCR; in TCRdb, only in-frame clones are kept and a portion is missing. The sample lists 90,000 to 120,000 clones; 70% to 85% were seen once. CDR3 length: 17 amino acids. With 4 bases clipped from V and 4 bases from J, the junction kept 8 bases outside the gene matches. The germline gives CDR1 SGHRS, CDR2 YFSETQ. PCR or immunohistochemistry showed mismatch repair deficiency in every enrolled patient. The TCR-sequenced patients were a few responders to pembrolizumab. In the case of this clone: Antigen: not known.

The genes are TRBV5-1 and TRBJ2-3; 14 bases agree with TRBD2. This TCR derives from an adult with mismatch repair-deficient cancer. The sample in question was peripheral blood, obtained less than 37 weeks after starting pembrolizumab. The CDR3 DNA sequence: TGCGCCAGCAGCCTCTTCGGGACTAGCGGGAGTGCAGATACGCAGTATTTT. Encoded protein: CASSLFGTSGSADTQYF.